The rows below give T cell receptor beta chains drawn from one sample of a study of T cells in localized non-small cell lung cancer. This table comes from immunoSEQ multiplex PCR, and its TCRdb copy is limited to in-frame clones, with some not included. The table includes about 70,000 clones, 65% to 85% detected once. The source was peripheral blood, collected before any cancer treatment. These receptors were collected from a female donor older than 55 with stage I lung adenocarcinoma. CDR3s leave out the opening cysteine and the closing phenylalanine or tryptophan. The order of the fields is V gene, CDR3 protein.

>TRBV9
ASSADGGQPQH
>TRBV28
ASVDRAREQY
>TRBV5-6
ASSSGQGYGYT
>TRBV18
ASSPQPSDEQY
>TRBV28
ASSWRDTLSYNEQF
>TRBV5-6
ASSPRGGNYGYT
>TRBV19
ASSQTGLMYIQY
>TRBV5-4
ASSLGGSGGTNYGYT
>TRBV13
ASSLGREARTQY
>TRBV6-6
ASSYGAVRNTEAF
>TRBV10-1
ASSARIQETQY
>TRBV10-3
AISDPRLLSNEQF
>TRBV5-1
ASSLAFGTEYEQY
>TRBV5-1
ASSSTSYNEQF
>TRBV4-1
ASSQDPPRMGGANVLT
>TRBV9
ASSALDRGYEQY
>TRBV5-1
ASSPGLAGESEQY
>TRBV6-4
ASSDPAGGTDTQY
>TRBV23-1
ASSLKCGTLYNSPLH
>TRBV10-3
AISHPDGTGKNEQY
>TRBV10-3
AILSQRSYEQY
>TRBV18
ASSPGTGRRISYEQY
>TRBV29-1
SVALGLADNEQF
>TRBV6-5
ASSPDEGSPY
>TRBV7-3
ASSLGTGGQNTEAF
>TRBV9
ASSGTLMTDTQY
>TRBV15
ATSTRGVDTQY
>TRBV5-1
ASSTAGGDNEQF
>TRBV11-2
ASSFPGGNNEKLF
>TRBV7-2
ASSPRGGGATDTQY
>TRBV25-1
ASSENVTPYEQY
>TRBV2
ASSLQGEKLF
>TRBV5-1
ASSSGTPGIDEQF
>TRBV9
ASSASVKPSYGYT
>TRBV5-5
ASSFGSMNTEAF